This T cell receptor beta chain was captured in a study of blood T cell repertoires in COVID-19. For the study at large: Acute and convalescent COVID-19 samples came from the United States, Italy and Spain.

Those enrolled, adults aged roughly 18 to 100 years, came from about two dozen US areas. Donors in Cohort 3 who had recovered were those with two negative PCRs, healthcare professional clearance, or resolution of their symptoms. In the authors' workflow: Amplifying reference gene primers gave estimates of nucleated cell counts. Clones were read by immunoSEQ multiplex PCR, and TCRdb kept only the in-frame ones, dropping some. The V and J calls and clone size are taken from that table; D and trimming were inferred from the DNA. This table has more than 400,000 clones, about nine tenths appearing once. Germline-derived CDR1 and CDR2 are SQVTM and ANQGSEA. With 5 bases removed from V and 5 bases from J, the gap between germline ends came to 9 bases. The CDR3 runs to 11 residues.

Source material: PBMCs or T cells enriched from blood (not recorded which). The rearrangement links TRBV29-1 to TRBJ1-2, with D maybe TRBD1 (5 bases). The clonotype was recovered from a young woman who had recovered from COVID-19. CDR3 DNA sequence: TGCAGCGTTTCTCCAGGGTATGGCTACACCTTC. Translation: CSVSPGYGYTF.